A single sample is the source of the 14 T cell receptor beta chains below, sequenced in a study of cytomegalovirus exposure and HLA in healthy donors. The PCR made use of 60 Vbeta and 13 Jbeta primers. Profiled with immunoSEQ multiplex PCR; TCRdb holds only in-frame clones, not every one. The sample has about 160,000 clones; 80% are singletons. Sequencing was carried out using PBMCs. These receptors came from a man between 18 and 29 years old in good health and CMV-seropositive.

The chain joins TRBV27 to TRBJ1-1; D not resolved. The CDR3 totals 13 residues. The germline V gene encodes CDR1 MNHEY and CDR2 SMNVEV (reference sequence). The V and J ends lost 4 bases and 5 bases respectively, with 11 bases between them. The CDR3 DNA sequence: TGTGCCAGCAGTTGGGCGGGAGGGACTGAAGCTTTCTTT. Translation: CASSWAGGTEAFF.

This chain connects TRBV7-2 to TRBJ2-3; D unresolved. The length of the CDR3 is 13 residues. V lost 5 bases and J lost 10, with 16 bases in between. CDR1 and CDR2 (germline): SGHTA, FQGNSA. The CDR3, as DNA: TGTGCCAGCAGCCCATCGGAAGATCGGGCGCAGTATTTT. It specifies CASSPSEDRAQYF.

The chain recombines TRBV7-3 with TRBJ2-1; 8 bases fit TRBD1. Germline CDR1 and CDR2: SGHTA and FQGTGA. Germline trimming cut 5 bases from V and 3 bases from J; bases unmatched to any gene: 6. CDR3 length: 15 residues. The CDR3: CASSRQGLDYNEQFF. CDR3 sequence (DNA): TGTGCCAGCAGCCGACAGGGGTTAGACTACAATGAGCAGTTCTTC.

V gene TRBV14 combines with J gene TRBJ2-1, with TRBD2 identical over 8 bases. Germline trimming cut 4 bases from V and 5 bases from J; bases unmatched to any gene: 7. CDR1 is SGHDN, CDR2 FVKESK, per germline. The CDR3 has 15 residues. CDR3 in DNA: TGTGCCAGCAGCCCCCCCGGGACTAGTAACAATGAGCAGTTCTTC. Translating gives CASSPPGTSNNEQFF.

The CDR3 DNA reads as TGTGCCAGCAGCTGGGATCCCTTAACTAGCGGTTACCTTCACGAGCAGTACTTC. This codes for CASSWDPLTSGYLHEQYF. The chain recombines TRBV5-6 with TRBJ2-7, with TRBD2 matching over 8 bases. The V and J ends lost 3 bases and 5 bases, in that order; junction bases with no gene match: 19. The CDR3 is 18 amino acids. Per germline, CDR1 SGHDT and CDR2 YYEEEE.

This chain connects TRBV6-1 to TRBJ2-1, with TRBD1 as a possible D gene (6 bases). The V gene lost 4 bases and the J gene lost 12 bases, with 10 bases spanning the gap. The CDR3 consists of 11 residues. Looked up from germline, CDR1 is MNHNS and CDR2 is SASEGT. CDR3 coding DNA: TGTGCCAGCAGTGTACTCAGGGGGCAGTTCTTC. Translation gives CASSVLRGQFF.

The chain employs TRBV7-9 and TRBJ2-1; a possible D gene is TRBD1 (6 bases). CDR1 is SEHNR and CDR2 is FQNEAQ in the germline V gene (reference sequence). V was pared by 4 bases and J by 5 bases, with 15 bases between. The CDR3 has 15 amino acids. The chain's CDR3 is CASSSNRVVNNEQFF. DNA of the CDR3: TGTGCCAGCAGCTCCAACAGGGTGGTCAACAATGAGCAGTTCTTC.

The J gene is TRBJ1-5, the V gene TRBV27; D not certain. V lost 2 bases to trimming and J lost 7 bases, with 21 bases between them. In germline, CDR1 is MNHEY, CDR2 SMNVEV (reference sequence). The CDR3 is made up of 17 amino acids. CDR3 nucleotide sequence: TGTGCCAGCAGTTTAAGGTTCATGGCCGACATATCGCAGCCCCAGCATTTT. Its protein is CASSLRFMADISQPQHF.

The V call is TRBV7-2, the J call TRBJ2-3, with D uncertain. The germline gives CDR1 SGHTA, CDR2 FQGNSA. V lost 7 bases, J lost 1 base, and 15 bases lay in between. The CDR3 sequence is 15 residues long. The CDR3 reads CASNHGWARTDTQYF. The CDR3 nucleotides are TGTGCCAGCAACCATGGATGGGCCCGCACAGATACGCAGTATTTT.

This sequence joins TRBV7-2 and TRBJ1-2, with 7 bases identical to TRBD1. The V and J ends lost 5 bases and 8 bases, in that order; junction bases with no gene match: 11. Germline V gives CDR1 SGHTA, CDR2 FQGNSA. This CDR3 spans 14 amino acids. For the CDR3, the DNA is TGTGCCAGCAGCCCAGGGGGGTTAGGGATCGGCTACACCTTC. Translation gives CASSPGGLGIGYTF. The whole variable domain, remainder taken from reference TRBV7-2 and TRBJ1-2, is GAGVSQSPSNKVTEKGKDVELRCDPISGHTALYWYRQSLGQGLEFLIYFQGNSAPDKSGLPSDRFSAERTGGSVSTLTIQRTQQEDSAVYLCASSPGGLGIGYTFGSGTRLTVV.

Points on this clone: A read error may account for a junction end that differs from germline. CDR3 sequence (DNA): TGTGCCAGCACCCCGACAGGGGATTGGTCTGGGGCCAACGGCCTGACTTTC. Residues: CASTPTGDWSGANGLTF. The chain couples TRBV5-4 to TRBJ2-6, with 8 bases matching TRBD1. Germline values: CDR1 SGHNT, CDR2 YYREEE (reference sequence). The CDR3 loop spans 17 amino acids.

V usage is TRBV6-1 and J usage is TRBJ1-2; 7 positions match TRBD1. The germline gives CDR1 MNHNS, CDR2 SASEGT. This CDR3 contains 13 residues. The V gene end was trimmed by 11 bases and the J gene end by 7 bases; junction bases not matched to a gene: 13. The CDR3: CAVLLTGYPGYTF. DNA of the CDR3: TGTGCCGTCCTTTTGACAGGGTACCCTGGCTACACCTTC.

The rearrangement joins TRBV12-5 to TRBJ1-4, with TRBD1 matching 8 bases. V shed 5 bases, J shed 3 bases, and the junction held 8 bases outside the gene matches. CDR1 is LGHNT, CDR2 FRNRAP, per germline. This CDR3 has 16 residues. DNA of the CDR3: TGTGCTAGTGGTGGAAGACAGGGGTCCTCTAATGAAAAACTGTTTTTT. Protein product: CASGGRQGSSNEKLFF.

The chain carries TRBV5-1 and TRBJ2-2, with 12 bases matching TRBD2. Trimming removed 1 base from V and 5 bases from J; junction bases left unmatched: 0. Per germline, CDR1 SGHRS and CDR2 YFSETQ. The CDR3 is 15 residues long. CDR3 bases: TGCGCCAGCAGCTTGACTAGCGGGGGGACCGGGGAGCTGTTTTTT. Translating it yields CASSLTSGGTGELFF.